These 22 T cell receptor beta chains originate from one sample sequenced in a study of blood T cell repertoires in COVID-19 (dated by TCRdb to 2020 to 2022). Libraries were prepared through the immunoSEQ multiplex PCR assay. Imported from immuneACCESS, the table was reduced by TCRdb to in-frame sequences with V and J called. These copies leave out some clones; in studies compared against another copy, an unresolved V gene accounts for under half, and the cause of the remainder is not known. This sample gives over 250,000 clones in total; around 89% of them show up just once. 2.4% of the sample is held by the ten biggest clonotypes. Sequencing was carried out using PBMCs or T cells enriched from blood (not recorded which). These receptors were taken from a woman aged 18-29 years who had recovered from COVID-19.

This chain links TRBV7-9 with TRBJ1-2; 7 bases agree with TRBD1. V lost 1 base, J lost 5 bases, and 10 bases stayed unmatched. CDR1 is SEHNR and CDR2 is FQNEAQ in the germline V gene (reference sequence). The CDR3 loop spans 16 amino acids. CDR3 in DNA: TGTGCCAGCAGCTTAGGATGGGCGGGACAGTCTTATGGCTACACCTTC. Its translation: CASSLGWAGQSYGYTF.

The V gene is TRBV3-1 (or the pseudogene TRBV3-2), the J gene TRBJ2-3; 8 bases are a match to TRBD2. The CDR3 is 14 amino acids. With 8 bases clipped from V and 5 bases from J, the junction kept 9 bases outside the gene matches. Germline V CDR1 and CDR2: LGHDT, YNNKEL (reference sequence). This CDR3 reads CASEHSGEIDTQYF. CDR3 in DNA: TGTGCCAGCGAACATAGCGGGGAAATAGATACGCAGTATTTT.

The V call is TRBV2, the J call TRBJ2-7, with D maybe TRBD2 (5 bases). CDR3 length: 14 amino acids. Trimming removed 5 bases at V and 7 bases at J, with 18 bases between. In germline, CDR1 is SNHLY, CDR2 FYNNEI. The CDR3 is CASSNVYSSGEQYF. The CDR3 DNA follows: TGTGCCAGCAGTAACGTGTACTCCTCGGGAGAGCAGTACTTC.

The chain links TRBV4-2 to TRBJ1-3, with no clear D. There are 16 residues in the CDR3. Trimming took 1 base from V and 0 from J, leaving 10 bases between them. The germline gives CDR1 LGHNA, CDR2 YNFKEQ. CDR3 coding DNA: TGTGCCAGCAGCCAAGGATCCATCTACTCTGGAAACACCATATATTTT. This translates into CASSQGSIYSGNTIYF.

This sequence joins TRBV20-1 and TRBJ1-2; D is perhaps TRBD1 (6 bases). The germline V and J ends were trimmed by 3 bases and 0 bases, with 11 bases remaining between them. There are 14 residues in the CDR3. Per germline, CDR1 DFQATT and CDR2 SNEGSKA (reference sequence). Here the CDR3 reads CSASVRGSNYGYTF. The CDR3, as DNA: TGCAGTGCTAGTGTCAGGGGATCTAACTATGGCTACACCTTC.

The chain carries TRBV6-1 and TRBJ1-2, with 8 bases aligning to TRBD1. The germline CDR1 and CDR2 sequences are MNHNS and SASEGT. This CDR3 is 16 amino acids long. Trimming removed 1 base from V and 0 bases from J; junction bases left unmatched: 4. DNA of the CDR3: TGTGCCAGCAGTGAAGGACAGGGGAGGGCTAACTATGGCTACACCTTC. It encodes CASSEGQGRANYGYTF.

The CDR3 DNA is TGTGCCAGCAGCTGGACGGGACACGGCTACGGGGAGCAGTACTTC. Translating gives CASSWTGHGYGEQYF. This sequence joins TRBV7-2 and TRBJ2-7, with D perhaps matching TRBD1 (6 bases). This CDR3 is built from 15 residues. Germline lookup yields CDR1 SGHTA and CDR2 FQGNSA. V lost 4 bases and J lost 7, with 20 bases in between.

This chain links TRBV5-1 with TRBJ2-7, with TRBD2 identical over 7 bases. V was pared by 3 bases and J by 4 bases, with 10 bases of the junction left unmatched. Germline V gene lookup returns CDR1 SGHRS and CDR2 YFSETQ. The CDR3 has 15 residues. The CDR3 loop is CASSSGLRGGYEQYF. CDR3 nucleotide sequence: TGCGCCAGCAGCTCGGGACTACGGGGCGGTTACGAGCAGTACTTC.

The chain recombines TRBV24-1 with TRBJ2-7; 8 nucleotides agree with TRBD1. Losses at the gene ends were 4 bases for V and 5 bases for J; bases not matched to a gene: 36. This CDR3 comprises 24 residues. Looked up from germline, CDR1 is KGHDR and CDR2 is SFDVKD. Here the CDR3 DNA reads TGTGCCACCAGTGAAGCTAGGGGACAGGCGTCCCTGCATCCTAGGCGATCTCCCATCCACGAGCAGTACTTC. Translation gives CATSEARGQASLHPRRSPIHEQYF.

The count of this clone is one. The rearrangement uses TRBV27 and TRBJ2-7; 12 bases align to TRBD1. J lost 4 bases, V lost 5 bases, and 6 bases had no gene match. From germline, CDR1 is MNHEY and CDR2 SMNVEV (reference sequence). The CDR3 extends over 15 amino acids. In nucleotides, the CDR3 is TGTGCCAGCAGTCAGGGGACAGGGGGCCTATACGAGCAGTACTTC. Protein product: CASSQGTGGLYEQYF.

The CDR3 DNA is TGTGCCAGCAGTTTACAGGGGGCCACTACCTACGAGCAGTACTTC. The encoded protein is CASSLQGATTYEQYF. The V call is TRBV27, the J call TRBJ2-7, with 8 nucleotides matching TRBD1. The CDR3 totals 15 residues. The V segment lost 2 bases and the J segment 2 bases; nucleotides outside the gene matches: 5. Germline V gene lookup returns CDR1 MNHEY and CDR2 SMNVEV (reference sequence).

V is TRBV10-3 and J is TRBJ2-7; TRBD2 matches 13 bases. V gave up 3 bases and J gave up 0 bases; unmatched junction bases: 8. This CDR3 is built from 18 residues. Germline V gene sequence: CDR1 ENHRY, CDR2 SYGVKD. The CDR3 region is CAISDTRLAGGLSYEQYF. The CDR3 DNA sequence: TGTGCCATCAGTGATACCCGACTAGCGGGGGGCCTCTCCTACGAGCAGTACTTC.

V and J are TRBV12-3 or TRBV12-4 and TRBJ1-2; possible D gene TRBD1, 6 bases. This CDR3 has 12 amino acids. Trimming pared 5 bases from V and 6 bases from J, leaving 10 bases between. The CDR3 coding sequence is TGTGCCAGCAGTAAACAGGGAAATGGCTACACCTTC. Translation gives CASSKQGNGYTF.

The chain joins TRBV19 to TRBJ1-5, with D maybe TRBD1 (6 bases). V lost 5 bases to trimming and J lost 3 bases, with 20 bases between them. The CDR3 is made up of 17 amino acids. CDR1 and CDR2 (germline): LNHDA, SQIVND (reference sequence). The CDR3 loop reads CASSSLRQALLNQPQHF. The DNA for the CDR3 is TGTGCCAGTAGTTCCCTTAGACAGGCCCTCCTCAATCAGCCCCAGCATTTT.

The chain employs TRBV20-1 and TRBJ1-4, with a weak D call TRBD1 (6 bases). CDR3 length equals 14 residues. V lost 3 bases, J lost 6 bases, and 14 bases lay in between. Germline CDR1 DFQATT, CDR2 SNEGSKA (reference sequence). The CDR3 reads CSASLGADHEKLFF. In DNA form, the CDR3 reads TGCAGTGCTAGTTTGGGGGCCGACCATGAAAAACTGTTTTTT.

The V and J genes are TRBV29-1 and TRBJ1-1; weak D call: TRBD1 (6 bases). V shed 5 bases and J shed 0 bases, with 10 bases lying between them. The CDR3 is 13 residues long. Germline CDR1 SQVTM, CDR2 ANQGSEA. CDR3 amino acids: CSVQGIMNTEAFF. The CDR3 DNA reads as TGCAGCGTTCAGGGGATCATGAACACTGAAGCTTTCTTT.

The chain is built from TRBV15 and TRBJ1-5; TRBD1 is a possible D gene (5 bases). Germline V gene sequence: CDR1 LNHNV, CDR2 YYDKDF (reference sequence). The V end lost 1 base, the J end lost 0 bases, and 25 bases lay between the germline ends. CDR3 size: 21 residues. The CDR3 DNA reads TGTGCCACCAGCAGAGCCTTACCGCAGCAGGGCCGATTGAGTAGCAATCAGCCCCAGCATTTT. Translating it yields CATSRALPQQGRLSSNQPQHF.

V and J are TRBV9 and TRBJ2-7; 10 bases match TRBD1. Germline V gives CDR1 SGDLS, CDR2 YYNGEE. This CDR3 region has 15 residues. After removal of 3 bases from V and 0 bases from J, the junction contained 3 bases not matched to a gene. The CDR3 DNA is TGTGCCAGCAGCGAGGGGGACAGGGGCTCCTACGAGCAGTACTTC. Amino acid sequence: CASSEGDRGSYEQYF.

This clone was found a few times. J is TRBJ1-4 and V is TRBV13; 10 positions match TRBD1. The length of the CDR3 is 17 residues. J gave up 7 bases and V 5 bases, and 13 bases lay outside the gene matches. Germline-derived CDR1 and CDR2 are PRHDT and FYEKMQ (reference sequence). CDR3 nucleotide sequence: TGTGCCAGCAGCCCCACCCTTGGGACAGGGGCTGGTGAAAAACTGTTTTTT. Encoded protein: CASSPTLGTGAGEKLFF.

This chain uses TRBV9 with TRBJ1-2; the D is unclear. V lost 3 bases, J lost 0 bases, and 15 bases lay in between. This CDR3 comprises 16 residues. Germline loops: CDR1 SGDLS, CDR2 YYNGEE. CDR3 sequence (DNA): TGTGCCAGCAGCGGTGACCCGGTGAGGACTAACTATGGCTACACCTTC. This encodes CASSGDPVRTNYGYTF. Using reference TRBV9 and TRBJ1-2 for the parts outside the CDR3, the full variable domain is DSGVTQTPKHLITATGQRVTLRCSPRSGDLSVYWYQQSLDQGLQFLIQYYNGEERAKGNILERFSAQQFPDLHSELNLSSLELGDSALYFCASSGDPVRTNYGYTFGSGTRLTVV.

This chain uses TRBV14 with TRBJ1-6; the D is unclear. The CDR3 is 12 amino acids. CDR1 is SGHDN and CDR2 is FVKESK in the germline V gene. The V gene lost 4 bases and the J gene lost 9 bases, with 7 bases spanning the gap. CDR3 amino acids: CASSPGSSPLHF. The CDR3 bases are TGTGCCAGCAGCCCCGGGAGTTCACCCCTCCACTTT.

This chain joins TRBV27 and TRBJ1-2; 8 bases are a match to TRBD1. Losses at the gene ends were 1 base for V and 4 bases for J; bases not matched to a gene: 8. Germline CDR1 MNHEY, CDR2 SMNVEV (reference sequence). The CDR3 has 16 residues. CDR3 region: CASSLWGRQGTYGYTF. The CDR3 nucleotides read TGTGCCAGCAGTTTATGGGGGAGACAGGGGACCTATGGCTACACCTTC.